These T cell receptor beta chains were read from a single sample in a study of blood T cell repertoires in COVID-19. The data were produced by immunoSEQ multiplex PCR, yet TCRdb's version contains in-frame clones alone and is incomplete. The sample consists of roughly 200,000 clones, 70% to 90% of them appearing once. The sequenced sample was peripheral blood. The receptors derive from a woman between 70 and 85 years old with active or convalescent COVID-19. Each CDR3 is given with its conserved first and last residue. The D gene is left open where the match is weak. Only some rows state a clone size, as once, few, many or a class for expanded clones.

v_call	clone_size	j_call	d_call	cdr3_aa	cdr3_nt
TRBV19	once	TRBJ2-5	-	CASSLQPGGTQYF	TGTGCCAGTAGTCTCCAACCCGGGGGGACCCAGTACTTC
TRBV5-6	-	TRBJ2-7	TRBD1	CASSLATGAYEQYF	TGTGCCAGCAGCTTGGCTACAGGGGCCTACGAGCAGTACTTC
TRBV6-5	-	TRBJ2-5	TRBD2	CASRYSGTSGSEAQYF	TGTGCCAGCAGGTACTCGGGGACTAGCGGGAGCGAGGCCCAGTACTTC
TRBV6-5	-	TRBJ1-5	-	CATKTGPGNQPQHF	TGTGCCACCAAGACAGGCCCAGGCAATCAGCCCCAGCATTTT
TRBV5-1	-	TRBJ2-1	TRBD2	CASSIRLAGGGEQFF	TGCGCCAGCAGCATAAGACTAGCGGGAGGGGGTGAGCAGTTCTTC
TRBV7-8	-	TRBJ2-2	-	CASSLPIPNTGELFF	TGTGCCAGCAGCTTACCCATCCCGAACACCGGGGAGCTGTTTTTT
TRBV5-1	-	TRBJ1-1	-	CASSLIFQNTEAFF	TGCGCCAGCAGCTTGATTTTTCAGAACACTGAAGCTTTCTTT
TRBV27	-	TRBJ2-1	-	CASAGSDSYEQFF	TGTGCCAGCGCCGGGTCCGACAGTTATGAGCAGTTCTTC
TRBV5-1	-	TRBJ2-5	-	CASSPPGYQETQYF	TGCGCCAGCAGCCCCCCGGGGTACCAAGAGACCCAGTACTTC
TRBV4-1	-	TRBJ2-5	-	CASSRDMSGTAQETQYF	TGCGCCAGCAGCCGCGACATGTCAGGGACTGCACAAGAGACCCAGTACTTC
TRBV5-1	-	TRBJ1-2	TRBD1	CASSLGRKGAQGYTF	TGCGCCAGCAGCTTGGGGCGTAAGGGGGCGCAGGGCTACACCTTC
TRBV21-1	-	TRBJ1-6	-	CASSKAPGRTYNSPLHF	TGTGCCAGCAGCAAAGCGCCAGGGAGGACCTATAATTCACCCCTCCACTTT
TRBV9	-	TRBJ2-1	TRBD2	CASSGSLNIGLAGNNEQFF	TGTGCCAGCAGCGGCTCCCTTAACATCGGACTAGCGGGTAACAATGAGCAGTTCTTC
TRBV2	-	TRBJ1-3	-	CASSRGPSGNTIYF	TGTGCCAGCAGTAGGGGCCCCTCTGGAAACACCATATATTTT
TRBV2	-	TRBJ1-2	-	CASRFDTLSNYGYTF	TGTGCCAGCAGGTTCGACACCTTATCTAACTATGGCTACACCTTC
TRBV10-2	-	TRBJ1-2	TRBD1	CASSTTGQGLLGIYGYTF	TGCGCCAGCAGTACCACCGGACAGGGTCTCCTTGGTATCTATGGCTACACCTTC
TRBV24-1	-	TRBJ2-1	-	CATSVGTGSSSYNEQFF	TGTGCCACCAGTGTAGGCACGGGGTCTTCCTCCTACAATGAGCAGTTCTTC
TRBV7-6	-	TRBJ2-1	TRBD2	CASSLGLAGSSSYNEQFF	TGTGCCAGCAGCTTAGGACTAGCGGGTTCTAGCTCCTACAATGAGCAGTTCTTC
TRBV7-9	-	TRBJ1-1	-	CASSLQANTEAFF	TGTGCCAGCAGCTTACAGGCGAACACTGAAGCTTTCTTT
TRBV29-1	-	TRBJ2-5	TRBD1	CSVGYRGETQYF	TGCAGCGTTGGATACAGGGGAGAGACCCAGTACTTC
TRBV12-3/TRBV12-4	-	TRBJ2-5	-	CASSFNQETQYF	TGTGCCAGCAGTTTTAACCAAGAGACCCAGTACTTC
TRBV27	-	TRBJ2-2	TRBD2	CASSQTSGSLLPELFF	TGTGCCAGCAGTCAGACTAGCGGCAGCCTCCTACCGGAGCTGTTTTTT
TRBV19	-	TRBJ1-1	-	CASTLRGGMNTEAFF	TGTGCCAGTACCTTACGGGGGGGGATGAACACTGAAGCTTTCTTT
TRBV4-1	-	TRBJ1-4	-	CASSQSRGTDNEKLFF	TGCGCCAGCAGCCAGTCGCGGGGTACGGATAATGAAAAACTGTTTTTT
TRBV7-9	-	TRBJ1-4	-	CASSRRRAEGNEKLFF	TGTGCCAGCAGCCGTAGGAGGGCCGAGGGTAATGAAAAACTGTTTTTT
TRBV5-4	-	TRBJ2-1	TRBD2	CASSLAGTSGFEQFF	TGTGCCAGCAGCTTGGCCGGGACTAGCGGGTTTGAGCAGTTCTTC
TRBV19	-	TRBJ2-1	-	CASSPRREKHEQFF	TGTGCCAGTAGTCCCAGGAGGGAGAAACATGAGCAGTTCTTC
TRBV19	-	TRBJ2-1	-	CASSTGRTSNEQFF	TGTGCCAGTAGTACAGGGCGCACCTCTAATGAGCAGTTCTTC
TRBV7-8	-	TRBJ1-2	-	CASSFGGRRDGYTF	TGTGCCAGCAGCTTTGGGGGGAGGAGAGATGGCTACACCTTC
TRBV28	-	TRBJ2-7	-	CASSPLSTGFRDEQYF	TGTGCCAGCAGTCCCCTTAGTACGGGATTCCGGGACGAGCAGTACTTC
TRBV29-1	-	TRBJ2-7	TRBD1	CSVQRDRRTYEQYF	TGCAGCGTTCAGAGGGACAGGCGGACCTACGAGCAGTACTTC
TRBV19	-	TRBJ2-5	-	CASSTRLKQETQYF	TGTGCCAGTAGTACTAGACTAAAACAAGAGACCCAGTACTTC
TRBV2	-	TRBJ1-6	-	CASRGVSNNSPLHF	TGTGCCAGCAGAGGGGTGAGCAATAATTCACCCCTCCACTTT
TRBV3-1/TRBV3-2	-	TRBJ2-3	-	CASSQDRVRTDTQYF	TGTGCCAGCAGCCAAGATCGCGTGCGCACAGATACGCAGTATTTT
TRBV16	once	TRBJ2-5	TRBD1	CASNRILFVGGAPVGQKTQYF	TGTGCCAGCAACCGAATCCTTTTCGTAGGGGGCGCCCCGGTGGGACAAAAGACCCAGTACTTC
TRBV6-4	once	TRBJ1-1	TRBD1	CASSDRTGGEAFF	TGTGCCAGCAGTGACCGGACAGGGGGCGAAGCTTTCTTT
TRBV6-5	once	TRBJ2-7	TRBD1	CASSYSTGGGNEQYF	TGTGCCAGCAGTTACTCGACAGGGGGCGGGAACGAGCAGTACTTC
TRBV3-1/TRBV3-2	-	TRBJ2-7	TRBD2	CASSPSRGGPHEQYF	TGTGCCAGCAGCCCGAGCCGGGGAGGGCCCCACGAGCAGTACTTC
TRBV6-5	-	TRBJ2-7	TRBD1	CASSTTGVPYEQYF	TGTGCCAGCAGTACAACAGGGGTCCCCTACGAGCAGTACTTC
TRBV7-9	once	TRBJ2-5	-	CASSLRNSQETQYF	TGTGCCAGCAGCTTAAGAAACAGCCAAGAGACCCAGTACTTC
TRBV28	once	TRBJ2-7	-	CASERPPVYEQYF	TGTGCCAGCGAGCGACCCCCGGTCTACGAGCAGTACTTC
TRBV10-3	-	TRBJ1-1	-	CAISGQAGAEAFF	TGTGCCATCAGTGGACAGGCCGGGGCTGAAGCTTTCTTT
TRBV28	-	TRBJ1-3	-	CASTTAGNTIYF	TGTGCCAGCACTACAGCTGGAAACACCATATATTTT
TRBV25-1	once	TRBJ2-5	-	CASSESETPRGTQYF	TGTGCCAGCAGTGAATCGGAGACCCCAAGGGGGACCCAGTACTTC
TRBV4-2	-	TRBJ2-7	TRBD1	CASSPPGQGYEQYF	TGTGCCAGCAGCCCCCCAGGACAGGGCTACGAGCAGTACTTC